Each of the 23 T cell receptor beta chains below was sequenced from the same sample in a study of T-cell reconstitution after alpha-beta-depleted transplantation in children. It was with unique molecular identifiers that the TCRbeta library was prepared. MiXCR was run by TCRdb on the PCR reads, yielding one entry per CDR3 protein. The table records hundreds of thousands of distinct CDR3 sequences, 10% to 15% of them present only once. Sequencing was performed on PBMCs, mostly from graft donor cells, taken 360 days after TCRalphabeta/CD19-depleted stem cell transplant. These receptors were collected from a male patient younger than 18 who had a stem cell transplant for acute myeloid leukemia, so the T cells may come from the graft donor.

CDR3 loop: CASRTGRGSGIPYNEQFF. The CDR3 nucleotides are TGTGCCAGCAGAACGGGACGGGGTAGCGGGATCCCCTACAATGAGCAGTTCTTC. This rearrangement joins TRBV12-3 or TRBV12-4 to TRBJ2-1, with 8 positions matching TRBD2. V dropped 6 bases and J dropped 2; count of bases not matched to a gene: 15. This CDR3 comprises 18 residues.

The CDR3 DNA sequence: TGTGCCAGCAGTTCCGCCGGGACAGGGGGTGTTGAAAAACTGTTTTTT. Amino acids: CASSSAGTGGVEKLFF. This chain connects TRBV6-5 to TRBJ1-4; 11 bases match TRBD1. This CDR3 comprises 16 residues. CDR1 is MNHEY, CDR2 SVGAGI, per germline. The V and J ends lost 4 bases and 7 bases, in that order; junction bases with no gene match: 8.

This chain joins TRBV4-3 and TRBJ2-1, with D unresolved. CDR3 size: 17 residues. Trimming stripped 1 base from V and 4 bases from J, with 17 bases between. Germline CDR1 LGHNA, CDR2 YSLEER. DNA for the CDR3: TGCGCCAGCAGCCAAGTCGCCCCCGAACCCCCTTACAATGAGCAGTTCTTC. Translating gives CASSQVAPEPPYNEQFF.

This clonotype was counted ten times or more. The CDR3 sequence is CSARGVRVTKNIQYF. In nucleotides, the CDR3 is TGCAGTGCTAGAGGGGTCCGGGTTACCAAAAACATTCAGTACTTC. The chain couples TRBV20-1 to TRBJ2-4; D gene ambiguous. This CDR3 is 15 amino acids long. Germline V lookup: CDR1 DFQATT, CDR2 SNEGSKA (reference sequence). Deletions cut 1 base from V and 2 bases from J, with 12 bases between.

This clonotype was seen a few times. The chain employs TRBV7-3 and TRBJ2-1; 8 bases agree with TRBD2. The CDR3 contains 14 residues. The ends lost 4 bases at V and 7 bases at J; junction bases unmatched: 6. Germline CDR1 is SGHTA and CDR2 is FQGTGA. CDR3 DNA sequence: TGTGCCAGCAGCTGGGCGGGGGGAGAAAATGAGCAGTTCTTC. It encodes CASSWAGGENEQFF.

CDR3 DNA sequence: TGTGCCAGTCCCGGGACTAGCGGGAAGAGCTCCTACAATGAGCAGTTCTTC. It translates to CASPGTSGKSSYNEQFF. The chain links TRBV6-4 to TRBJ2-1; TRBD2 agrees at 13 bases. Trimming cost V 9 bases and J 0 bases; bases outside gene matches: 8. Germline V gene sequence: CDR1 MRHNA, CDR2 SNTAGT. This CDR3 region has 17 residues.

J is TRBJ2-7 and V is TRBV21-1; the D call TRBD1 from the table was never checked on the DNA. TRBV21-1 constitutes a pseudogene. CDR3 length equals 17 residues. In nucleotides, the CDR3 is TGTGCCAGCAGCAAAGGATTAGATACAGGGTTCACTAACGAGCAGTACTTC. This translates into CASSKGLDTGFTNEQYF.

The table lists this clonotype with a few counts. V is TRBV20-1 and J is TRBJ2-1; TRBD2 aligns across 10 bases. Losses at the gene ends were 5 bases for V and 3 bases for J; bases not matched to a gene: 16. Per the germline V gene, CDR1 is DFQATT and CDR2 is SNEGSKA (reference sequence). The CDR3 totals 18 residues. CDR3 sequence: CSAGGGTSDPWGYNEQFF. The CDR3 nucleotides read TGCAGTGCTGGGGGTGGGACTAGCGACCCTTGGGGCTACAATGAGCAGTTCTTC.

This clonotype was seen many times. The chain joins TRBV4-3 to TRBJ2-7; a weak D match, TRBD1 (5 bases). The CDR3 has 17 residues. Germline CDR1 and CDR2: LGHNA and YSLEER. Trimming removed 0 bases from V and 0 bases from J, with 15 bases in between. In nucleotides, the CDR3 is TGCGCCAGCAGCCAAGATCTTCTAGGGGCTCCCTCCTACGAGCAGTACTTC. Translation: CASSQDLLGAPSYEQYF.

V and J are TRBV18 and TRBJ2-7, with 11 bases fitting TRBD2. Per the germline V gene, CDR1 is KGHSH and CDR2 is LQKENI. J lost 2 bases, V lost 1 base, and 1 base had no gene match. The CDR3 is 15 residues long. CDR3 in DNA: TGTGCCAGCTCACCACAGACTAGCGGGGCCTACGAGCAGTACTTC. Protein sequence: CASSPQTSGAYEQYF.

For the CDR3, the DNA is TGTGCCAGCAGCTTAGCTGCGGTGGGGGAGACCCAGTACTTC. This codes for CASSLAAVGETQYF. The V call is TRBV7-2, the J call TRBJ2-5; D unresolved. Looked up from germline, CDR1 is SGHTA and CDR2 is FQGNSA. The CDR3 has 14 residues. V dropped 0 bases and J dropped 5 bases, with 10 bases sitting between them.

The chain combines TRBV3-1 with TRBJ2-7; no firm D call. V lost 3 bases and J 0 bases, leaving 9 bases between the germline ends. CDR3 size: 14 residues. The germline V gene encodes CDR1 LGHDT and CDR2 YNNKEL (reference sequence). This CDR3 is CASSQTGISYEQYF. The CDR3 DNA reads as TGTGCCAGCAGCCAGACCGGTATCTCCTACGAGCAGTACTTC.

This clonotype turned up a few times. V is TRBV28 and J is TRBJ2-4; perhaps TRBD1 as D (5 bases). Trimming cost V 3 bases and J 5 bases, with 5 bases left between them. Germline loops: CDR1 MDHEN, CDR2 SYDVKM. The length of the CDR3 is 12 residues. CDR3 in DNA: TGTGCCAGCAGTTTGACAGAAAACATTCAGTACTTC. Protein product: CASSLTENIQYF.

This clonotype turned up a few times. V usage is TRBV4-1 and J usage is TRBJ2-1; 7 nucleotides align to TRBD1. J lost 2 bases, V lost 8 bases, and 3 bases had no gene match. The CDR3 sequence is 13 residues long. Germline-derived CDR1 and CDR2 are MGHRA and YSYEKL. The CDR3 DNA sequence: TGCGCCAGCCGGGGACAGCCCTACAATGAGCAGTTCTTC. It translates to CASRGQPYNEQFF.

This clonotype was observed at least ten times. The genes are TRBV6-5 and TRBJ2-1, with TRBD2 identical over 8 bases. The V and J ends lost 2 bases and 3 bases, in that order; junction bases with no gene match: 15. Germline lookup yields CDR1 MNHEY and CDR2 SVGAGI. This CDR3 spans 19 amino acids. Written as DNA, the CDR3 is TGTGCCAGCAGTTACCCCATGAAGGGAGCGGGAGTAGACTACAATGAGCAGTTCTTC. It translates to CASSYPMKGAGVDYNEQFF.

In its sample, this clonotype was seen a few times. V gene TRBV6-5 combines with J gene TRBJ2-3; tentative D call: TRBD1 (6 bases). The V gene's germline CDR1 is MNHEY and CDR2 SVGAGI. Trimming took off 0 bases at V and 0 bases at J, with 10 bases between the two ends. The CDR3 has 16 amino acids. The CDR3 here is CASSYSTGGSTDTQYF. The DNA for the CDR3 is TGTGCCAGCAGTTACTCGACAGGCGGAAGCACAGATACGCAGTATTTT.

The chain recombines TRBV25-1 with TRBJ2-3, with D perhaps TRBD1 (6 bases). The CDR3 length is 16 residues. V lost 1 base, J lost 2 bases, and 13 bases lay in between. The germline gives CDR1 MGHDK, CDR2 SYGVNS. This CDR3 reads CASSESDSVHTDTQYF. The CDR3 bases are TGTGCCAGCAGTGAATCGGACAGCGTCCACACAGATACGCAGTATTTT.

This clonotype appeared a few times. The rearrangement links TRBV11-1 to TRBJ2-1, with D unclear. The CDR3 runs 14 residues. With 3 bases removed from V and 2 bases from J, the gap between germline ends came to 8 bases. Per germline, CDR1 SGHAT and CDR2 FQDESV (reference sequence). CDR3 sequence (DNA): TGTGCCAGCAGCTTGGTTTCAACCTACAATGAGCAGTTCTTC. Residues: CASSLVSTYNEQFF.

This clonotype was detected only a few times. The chain carries TRBV24-1 and TRBJ2-5; 8 bases agree with TRBD1. The CDR3 covers 17 residues. V was pared by 5 bases and J by 1 base, with 11 bases of the junction left unmatched. Germline CDR1 reads KGHDR; CDR2 reads SFDVKD. CDR3: CATSVPGTGSFQETQYF. Here the CDR3 DNA reads TGTGCCACCAGTGTACCCGGGACAGGTTCCTTCCAAGAGACCCAGTACTTC.

This clonotype has only a few counts. V is TRBV25-1 and J is TRBJ2-5; TRBD2 matches 10 bases. V lost 10 bases and J lost 5; bases outside the gene matches: 10. Germline CDR1 and CDR2: MGHDK and SYGVNS. The CDR3 runs 14 residues. This CDR3 reads CATRTSGGGETQYF. DNA of the CDR3: TGTGCCACAAGGACTAGCGGTGGTGGGGAGACCCAGTACTTC.

This clonotype showed up many times. J is TRBJ1-1 and V is TRBV7-8, with D tentatively TRBD1 (6 bases). This CDR3 comprises 15 residues. From germline, CDR1 is SGHVS and CDR2 FQNEAQ. The V end lost 1 base, the J end lost 4 bases, and 13 bases lay between the germline ends. CDR3 amino acids: CASSLGQTGSTEAFF. DNA for the CDR3: TGTGCCAGCAGCTTAGGGCAGACAGGATCCACTGAAGCTTTCTTT.

This clonotype was seen a few times. This chain joins TRBV11-3 and TRBJ2-5; 7 nucleotides agree with TRBD2. Germline values: CDR1 SGHNT, CDR2 YENEEA. V was pared by 5 bases and J by 3 bases, with 9 bases of the junction left unmatched. This CDR3 spans 15 amino acids. DNA of the CDR3: TGTGCCAGCAGCCTGGGTCTAGCGGAAAAAGAGACCCAGTACTTC. This gives the protein CASSLGLAEKETQYF.

This rearrangement joins TRBV9 to TRBJ2-7, with 9 bases aligning to TRBD1. The germline gives CDR1 SGDLS, CDR2 YYNGEE. This CDR3 comprises 16 residues. Trimming at V came to 0 bases and at J to 3 bases, leaving 7 bases not matched to a gene. For the CDR3, the DNA is TGTGCCAGCAGCGTAGCCTCGGGACAGGGTTACTACGAGCAGTACTTC. Translation: CASSVASGQGYYEQYF. Drawing the rest from reference TRBV9 and TRBJ2-7, the complete variable domain is DSGVTQTPKHLITATGQRVTLRCSPRSGDLSVYWYQQSLDQGLQFLIQYYNGEERAKGNILERFSAQQFPDLHSELNLSSLELGDSALYFCASSVASGQGYYEQYFGPGTRLTVT.